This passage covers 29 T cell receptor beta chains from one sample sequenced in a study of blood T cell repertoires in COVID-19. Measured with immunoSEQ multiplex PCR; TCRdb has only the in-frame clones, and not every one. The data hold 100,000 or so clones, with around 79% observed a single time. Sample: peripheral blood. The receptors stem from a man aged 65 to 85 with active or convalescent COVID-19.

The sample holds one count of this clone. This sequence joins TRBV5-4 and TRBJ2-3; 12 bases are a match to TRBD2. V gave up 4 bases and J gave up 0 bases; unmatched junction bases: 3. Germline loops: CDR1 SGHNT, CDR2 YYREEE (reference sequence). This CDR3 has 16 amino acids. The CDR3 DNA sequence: TGTGCCAGCAGCAGCGGGACTAGCGGGAGCACAGATACGCAGTATTTT. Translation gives CASSSGTSGSTDTQYF.

CDR3 sequence: CASSIMGRGNPTNEKLFF. The CDR3 DNA reads as TGTGCCAGTAGTATAATGGGGCGTGGGAACCCGACTAATGAAAAACTGTTTTTT. V gene TRBV19 combines with J gene TRBJ1-4, with TRBD1 as a possible D gene (5 bases). Germline CDR1 reads LNHDA; CDR2 reads SQIVND (reference sequence). The CDR3 runs 18 residues. Trimming removed 2 bases at V and 2 bases at J, with 18 bases between.

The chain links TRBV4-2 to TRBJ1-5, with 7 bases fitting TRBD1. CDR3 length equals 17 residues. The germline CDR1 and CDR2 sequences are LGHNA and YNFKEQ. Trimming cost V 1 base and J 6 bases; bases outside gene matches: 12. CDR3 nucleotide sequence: TGTGCCAGCAGCCAAGGGATGTGGCAGGGGGACGTTCAGCCCCAGCATTTT. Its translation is CASSQGMWQGDVQPQHF.

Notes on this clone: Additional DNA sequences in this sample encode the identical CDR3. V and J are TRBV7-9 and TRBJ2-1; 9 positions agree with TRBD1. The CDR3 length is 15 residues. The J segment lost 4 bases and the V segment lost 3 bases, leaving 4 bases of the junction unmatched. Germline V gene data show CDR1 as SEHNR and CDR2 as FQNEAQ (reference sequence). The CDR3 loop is CASSFDRGAYNEQFF. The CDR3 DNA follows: TGTGCCAGCAGCTTCGACAGGGGGGCTTACAATGAGCAGTTCTTC. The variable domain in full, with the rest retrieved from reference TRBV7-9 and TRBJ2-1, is DTGVSQNPRHKITKRGQNVTFRCDPISEHNRLYWYRQTLGQGPEFLTYFQNEAQLEKSRLLSDRFSAERPKGSFSTLEIQRTEQGDSAMYLCASSFDRGAYNEQFFGPGTRLTVL.

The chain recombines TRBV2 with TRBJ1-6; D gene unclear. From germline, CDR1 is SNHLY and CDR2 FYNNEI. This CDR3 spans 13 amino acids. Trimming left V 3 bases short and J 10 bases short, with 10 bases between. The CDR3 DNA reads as TGTGCCAGCAGTGAGGAGGAAGGGTCACCCCTCCACTTT. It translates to CASSEEEGSPLHF.

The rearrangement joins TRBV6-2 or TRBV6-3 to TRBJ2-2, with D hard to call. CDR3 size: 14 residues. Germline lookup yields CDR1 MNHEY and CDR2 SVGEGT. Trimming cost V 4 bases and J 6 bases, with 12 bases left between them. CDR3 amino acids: CASSFLVYPGELFF. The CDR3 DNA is TGTGCCAGCAGTTTTTTAGTATACCCCGGGGAGCTGTTTTTT.

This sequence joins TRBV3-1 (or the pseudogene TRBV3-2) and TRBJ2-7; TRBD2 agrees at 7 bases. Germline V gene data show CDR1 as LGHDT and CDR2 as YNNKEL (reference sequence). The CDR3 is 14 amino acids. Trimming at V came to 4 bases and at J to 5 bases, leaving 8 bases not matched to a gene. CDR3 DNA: TGTGCCAGCAGCCGGAGCGGGAATCAGAACGAGCAGTACTTC. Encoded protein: CASSRSGNQNEQYF.

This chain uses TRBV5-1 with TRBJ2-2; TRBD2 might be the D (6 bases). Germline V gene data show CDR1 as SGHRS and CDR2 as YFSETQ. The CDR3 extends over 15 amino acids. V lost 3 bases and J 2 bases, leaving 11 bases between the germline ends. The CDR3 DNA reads TGCGCCAGCAGCTGGATGGGACTCAACACCGGGGAGCTGTTTTTT. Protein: CASSWMGLNTGELFF.

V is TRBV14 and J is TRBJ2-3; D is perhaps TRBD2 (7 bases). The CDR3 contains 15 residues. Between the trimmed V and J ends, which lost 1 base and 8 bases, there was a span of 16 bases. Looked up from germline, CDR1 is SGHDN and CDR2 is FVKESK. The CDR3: CASSQVAGAGGTQYF. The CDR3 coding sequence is TGTGCCAGCAGCCAAGTTGCGGGGGCCGGCGGTACGCAGTATTTT.

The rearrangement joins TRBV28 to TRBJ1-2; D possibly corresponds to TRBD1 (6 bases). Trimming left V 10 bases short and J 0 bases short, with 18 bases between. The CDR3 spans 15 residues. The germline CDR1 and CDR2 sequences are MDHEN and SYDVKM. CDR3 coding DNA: TGTGCCATCCGGGGCGGGGGGCTCGCTAACTATGGCTACACCTTC. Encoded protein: CAIRGGGLANYGYTF.

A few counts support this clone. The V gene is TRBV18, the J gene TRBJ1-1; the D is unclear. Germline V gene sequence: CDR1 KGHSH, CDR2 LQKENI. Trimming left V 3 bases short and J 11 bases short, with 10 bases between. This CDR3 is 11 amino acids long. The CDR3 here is CASSPETRAFF. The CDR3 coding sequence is TGTGCCAGCTCACCCGAGACGAGGGCTTTCTTT.

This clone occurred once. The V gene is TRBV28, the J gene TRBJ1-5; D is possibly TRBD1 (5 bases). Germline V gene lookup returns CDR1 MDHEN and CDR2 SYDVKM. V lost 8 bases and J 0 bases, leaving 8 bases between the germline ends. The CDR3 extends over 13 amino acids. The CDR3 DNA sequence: TGTGCCAGCCGGGGGTATAGCAATCAGCCCCAGCATTTT. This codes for CASRGYSNQPQHF. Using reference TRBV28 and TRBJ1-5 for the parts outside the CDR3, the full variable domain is DVKVTQSSRYLVKRTGEKVFLECVQDMDHENMFWYRQDPGLGLRLIYFSYDVKMKEKGDIPEGYSVSREKKERFSLILESASTNQTSMYLCASRGYSNQPQHFGDGTRLSIL.

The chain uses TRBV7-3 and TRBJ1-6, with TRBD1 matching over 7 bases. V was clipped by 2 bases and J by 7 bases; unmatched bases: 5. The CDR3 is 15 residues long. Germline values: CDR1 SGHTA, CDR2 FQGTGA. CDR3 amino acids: CASSLSTGVNSPLHF. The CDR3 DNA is TGTGCCAGCAGCTTATCTACAGGGGTCAATTCACCCCTCCACTTT.

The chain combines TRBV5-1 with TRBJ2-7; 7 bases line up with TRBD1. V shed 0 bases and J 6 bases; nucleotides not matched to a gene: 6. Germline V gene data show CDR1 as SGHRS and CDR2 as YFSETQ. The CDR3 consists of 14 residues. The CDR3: CASSLVGTVGEQYF. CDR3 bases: TGCGCCAGCAGCTTGGTAGGGACAGTTGGCGAGCAGTACTTC. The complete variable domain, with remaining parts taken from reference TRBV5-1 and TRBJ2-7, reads KAGVTQTPRYLIKTRGQQVTLSCSPISGHRSVSWYQQTPGQGLQFLFEYFSETQRNKGNFPGRFSGRQFSNSRSEMNVSTLELGDSALYLCASSLVGTVGEQYFGPGTRLTVT.

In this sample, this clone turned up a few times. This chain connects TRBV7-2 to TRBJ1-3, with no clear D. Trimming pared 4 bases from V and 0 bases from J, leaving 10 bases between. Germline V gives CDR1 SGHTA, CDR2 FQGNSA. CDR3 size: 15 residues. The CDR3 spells CASSSHSYSGNTIYF. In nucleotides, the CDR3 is TGTGCCAGCAGCTCACATTCATACTCTGGAAACACCATATATTTT.

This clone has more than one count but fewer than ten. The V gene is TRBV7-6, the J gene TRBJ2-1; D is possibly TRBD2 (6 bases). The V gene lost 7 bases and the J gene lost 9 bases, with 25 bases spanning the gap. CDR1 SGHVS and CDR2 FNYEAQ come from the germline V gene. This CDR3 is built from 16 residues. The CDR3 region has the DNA TGTGCCAGCATCCCTCAGGTGGCGGGAAGTTATAGTGAGCAGTTCTTC. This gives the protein CASIPQVAGSYSEQFF.

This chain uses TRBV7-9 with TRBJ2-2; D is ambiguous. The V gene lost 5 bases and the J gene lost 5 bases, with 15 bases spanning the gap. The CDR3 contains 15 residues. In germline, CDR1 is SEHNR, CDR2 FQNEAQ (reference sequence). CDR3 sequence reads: CASSIMHPGTGELFF. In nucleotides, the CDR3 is TGTGCCAGCAGCATCATGCATCCCGGGACCGGGGAGCTGTTTTTT.

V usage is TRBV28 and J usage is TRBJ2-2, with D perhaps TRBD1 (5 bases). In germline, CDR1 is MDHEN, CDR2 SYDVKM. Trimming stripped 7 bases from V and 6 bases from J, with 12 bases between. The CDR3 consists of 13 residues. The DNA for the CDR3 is TGTGCCAGCACGGCAGGGTACGCCGGGGAGCTGTTTTTT. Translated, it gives CASTAGYAGELFF.

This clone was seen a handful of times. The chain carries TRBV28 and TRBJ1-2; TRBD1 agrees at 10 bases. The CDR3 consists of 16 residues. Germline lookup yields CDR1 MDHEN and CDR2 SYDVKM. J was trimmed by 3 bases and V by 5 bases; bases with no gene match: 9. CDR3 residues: CASSSMGTGVDYGYTF. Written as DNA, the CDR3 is TGTGCCAGCAGTAGTATGGGGACAGGGGTAGACTATGGCTACACCTTC.

DNA of the CDR3: TGTGCCAGCTCAAGCCTACCGAGCGGGGGTTACAATGAGCAGTTCTTC. It specifies CASSSLPSGGYNEQFF. The chain has TRBV18 and TRBJ2-1; 8 bases fit TRBD2. The V and J ends lost 5 bases and 4 bases, in that order; junction bases with no gene match: 10. The CDR3 sequence is 16 residues long. Germline V lookup: CDR1 KGHSH, CDR2 LQKENI.

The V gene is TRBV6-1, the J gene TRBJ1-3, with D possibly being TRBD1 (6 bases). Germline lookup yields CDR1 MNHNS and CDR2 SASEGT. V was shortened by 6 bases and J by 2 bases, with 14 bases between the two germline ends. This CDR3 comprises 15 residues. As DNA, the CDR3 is TGTGCCAGCAGAGATAAACAGGGTGCTGGAAACACCATATATTTT. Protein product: CASRDKQGAGNTIYF.

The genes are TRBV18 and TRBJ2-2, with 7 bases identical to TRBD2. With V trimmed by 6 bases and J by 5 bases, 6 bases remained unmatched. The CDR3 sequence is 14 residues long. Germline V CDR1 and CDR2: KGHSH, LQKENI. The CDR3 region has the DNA TGTGCCAGCTCGATAGCGGGTCAAACCGGGGAGCTGTTTTTT. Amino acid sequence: CASSIAGQTGELFF.

The CDR3 region is CASSSTGTYNSPLHF. DNA of the CDR3: TGTGCCAGCAGCTCGACAGGAACCTATAATTCACCCCTCCACTTT. The chain combines TRBV6-5 with TRBJ1-6; possible D gene TRBD1, 6 bases. With 6 bases removed from V and 2 bases from J, the gap between germline ends came to 11 bases. The CDR3 sequence is 15 residues long. Looked up from germline, CDR1 is MNHEY and CDR2 is SVGAGI.

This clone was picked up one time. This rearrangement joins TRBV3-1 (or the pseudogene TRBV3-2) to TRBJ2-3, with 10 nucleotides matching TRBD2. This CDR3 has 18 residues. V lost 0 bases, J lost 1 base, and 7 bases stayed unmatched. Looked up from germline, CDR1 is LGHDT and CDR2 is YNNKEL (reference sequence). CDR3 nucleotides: TGTGCCAGCAGCCAAGATAGTACAGCGGGGGGGCGCACAGATACGCAGTATTTT. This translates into CASSQDSTAGGRTDTQYF.

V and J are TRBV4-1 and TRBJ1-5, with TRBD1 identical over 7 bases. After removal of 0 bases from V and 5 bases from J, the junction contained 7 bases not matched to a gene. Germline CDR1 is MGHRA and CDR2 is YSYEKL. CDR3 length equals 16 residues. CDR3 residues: CASSQDSAGGDQPQHF. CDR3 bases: TGCGCCAGCAGCCAAGATTCGGCAGGGGGTGATCAGCCCCAGCATTTT.

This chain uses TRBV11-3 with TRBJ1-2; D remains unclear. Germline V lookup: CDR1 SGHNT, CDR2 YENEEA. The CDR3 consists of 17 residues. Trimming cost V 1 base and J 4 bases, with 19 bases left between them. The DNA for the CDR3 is TGTGCCAGCAGCTTAGGCCCCCTCGGGGTGGGGAGCTATGGCTACACCTTC. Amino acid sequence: CASSLGPLGVGSYGYTF.

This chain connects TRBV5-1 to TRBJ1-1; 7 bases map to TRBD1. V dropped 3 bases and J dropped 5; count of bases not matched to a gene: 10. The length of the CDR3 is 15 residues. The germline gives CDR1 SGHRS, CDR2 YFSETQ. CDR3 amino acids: CASSWNTGVGTEAFF. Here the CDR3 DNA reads TGCGCCAGCAGCTGGAATACAGGGGTGGGTACTGAAGCTTTCTTT.

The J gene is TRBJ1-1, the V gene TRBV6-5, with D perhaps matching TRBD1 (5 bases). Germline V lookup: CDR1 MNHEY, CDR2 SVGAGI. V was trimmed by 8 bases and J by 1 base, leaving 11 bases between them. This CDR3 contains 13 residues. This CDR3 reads CASSGGGNTEAFF. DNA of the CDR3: TGTGCCAGCTCCGGCGGGGGGAACACTGAAGCTTTCTTT.

The CDR3, as DNA: TGTGCCAGCTCACCTGGGACAGGGAACAATCAGCCCCAGCATTTT. It specifies CASSPGTGNNQPQHF. The chain links TRBV18 to TRBJ1-5; 9 bases are shared with TRBD1. The CDR3 loop spans 15 amino acids. CDR1 KGHSH and CDR2 LQKENI come from the germline V gene. The ends lost 3 bases at V and 3 bases at J; junction bases unmatched: 3.